This TCR beta chain was sequenced during a study of shared clonotypes between healthy human individuals. CD45RO negativity and positive selection for CCR7 defined naive CD8 cells, a population that excluded terminally differentiated effector memory CD45RA+ cells. The data were produced by immunoSEQ multiplex PCR, yet TCRdb's version contains in-frame clones alone and is incomplete. The data contain about 2 million clones, approximately 94% of them seen just once; the ten biggest clones take up under 1.5%. V lost 4 bases and J lost 4; bases outside the gene matches: 8. The CDR3 length is 16 residues. Per the germline V gene, CDR1 is MNHEY and CDR2 is SMNVEV (reference sequence).

The receptor was isolated from a man between 18 and 29 years old in good health. V usage is TRBV27 and J usage is TRBJ2-2, with TRBD1 identical over 8 bases. The specimen sequenced was naive CD8+ T cells sorted from blood. The DNA of the CDR3 is TGTGCCAGCAGTTCTGGGCAGGGGGCTAGCACCGGGGAGCTGTTTTTT. Amino acids: CASSSGQGASTGELFF.